The clone carrying this TCR beta chain was recorded at least ten times. This sample was included in a study of CD8+CD57+ T cells in acquired aplastic anemia. Investigators profiled TCR beta VDJ and CDR3 from genomic DNA template. TCRdb reprocessed the reads with MiXCR, giving one entry per CDR3 protein. This sample has 150,000 to 180,000 distinct CDR3 sequences, with just over 50% found just once. Per germline, CDR1 MNHNS and CDR2 SASEGT. Trimming at V came to 6 bases and at J to 0 bases, leaving 10 bases not matched to a gene. The CDR3 runs 17 residues. Before being chosen for sequencing, patients had shown CD8+CD57+ cell expansion by flow cytometry.

The chain uses TRBV6-1 and TRBJ2-3, with 9 bases that match TRBD1. Sequenced sample: sorted CD4+, CD8+, or CD8+CD57+ T cells (not recorded which) from PBMCs. The TCR was taken from a human donor with aplastic anemia. The CDR3 region is CASRTPTGGGSTDTQYF. The CDR3, as DNA: TGTGCCAGCAGGACCCCTACAGGGGGCGGAAGCACAGATACGCAGTATTTT.